Listed below are T cell receptor beta chains from one sample, sequenced in a study of CD8+CD57+ T cells in acquired aplastic anemia. Via MiXCR, TCRdb re-called the reads, giving one row per CDR3 protein. The table shows over 150,000 distinct CDR3 sequences, with around half occurring only once. Material: sorted CD4+, CD8+, or CD8+CD57+ T cells (not recorded which) from PBMCs. These receptors were collected from a human donor with aplastic anemia. The CDR3 runs from the conserved cysteine through the conserved F or W. The D gene is left open where the match is weak. A clone size is listed for some rows: how often the clone was seen (once, few, many), or a class if it is expanded.

TRBJ2-5	TRBV20-1	.	.	CSATAPSPKRSNF	TGCAGTGCCACAGCCCCTTCACCCAAGCGGAGTAACTTC
TRBJ2-7	TRBV6-2/TRBV6-3	.	many	CASGRLSSYEQYF	TGTGCCAGCGGGCGACTGAGCTCCTACGAGCAGTACTTC
TRBJ2-6	TRBV7-9	.	.	CASSFTEAF	TGTGCCAGCAGCTTCACTGAAGCTTTC
TRBJ2-3	TRBV19	TRBD2	once	CASRRTSASDTQYF	TGTGCCAGTAGGCGGACTAGCGCATCAGATACGCAGTATTTT
TRBJ2-2	TRBV7-8	TRBD2	.	CASSLRAGVNTGELFF	TGTGCCAGCAGCTTACGGGCGGGGGTGAACACCGGGGAGCTGTTTTTT
TRBJ2-2	TRBV5-4	.	many	CASSERQAWNTGELFF	TGTGCCAGCAGCGAACGACAGGCTTGGAACACCGGGGAGCTGTTTTTT
TRBJ1-6	TRBV9	TRBD1	many	CASSVAGQPSGSPLHF	TGTGCCAGCAGCGTTGCGGGACAGCCCTCTGGTTCACCCCTCCACTTT
TRBJ2-7	TRBV10-3	.	few	CASYSEGYEQYF	TGTGCCAGCTACTCAGAAGGCTACGAGCAGTACTTC
TRBJ1-1	TRBV6-2/TRBV6-3	TRBD1	many	CASSQDRGPNTEAFF	TGTGCCAGCAGTCAGGACAGGGGGCCGAACACTGAAGCTTTCTTT
TRBJ2-3	TRBV7-3	.	many	CASSYSPRHTQYF	TGTGCCAGCAGCTATAGCCCCAGGCATACGCAGTATTTT
TRBJ2-1	TRBV11-1	TRBD2	.	CASSLGGLAGVYNEQFF	TGTGCCAGCAGCTTAGGGGGACTAGCGGGGGTCTACAATGAGCAGTTCTTC
TRBJ1-1	TRBV6-1	.	.	CASIYPGGNTEAFF	TGTGCCAGCATCTACCCCGGCGGTAACACTGAAGCTTTCTTT
TRBJ2-3	TRBV6-4	TRBD2	few	CASSGLAGADTQYF	TGTGCCAGCAGTGGGCTAGCGGGAGCAGATACGCAGTATTTT
TRBJ2-5	TRBV6-1	.	many	CASSPRRGQETQYF	TGTGCCAGCAGCCCCAGGAGGGGGCAAGAGACCCAGTACTTC
TRBJ2-5	TRBV7-8	TRBD2	.	CASSSTPLAPEDQETQYF	TGTGCCAGCAGCTCTACGCCACTAGCGCCAGAAGATCAAGAGACCCAGTACTTC
TRBJ2-7	TRBV5-1	TRBD1	.	CASSVSGTGFDEQYF	TGCGCCAGCAGCGTGTCCGGGACAGGGTTCGACGAGCAGTACTTC
TRBJ2-1	TRBV24-1	.	many	CATSDRGRNEQFF	TGTGCCACCTCAGATCGGGGGCGGAATGAGCAGTTCTTC
TRBJ2-7	TRBV24-1	.	few	CATSDGGQPYEQYF	TGTGCCACCAGTGATGGCGGGCAACCCTACGAGCAGTACTTC
TRBJ2-1	TRBV28	.	once	CASSNLQSSYNEQFF	TGTGCCAGCAGCAACTTACAGAGCTCCTACAATGAGCAGTTCTTC
TRBJ2-7	TRBV4-1	.	.	CASSQDRGTIDEQYF	TGCGCCAGCAGCCAAGATCGGGGGACAATCGACGAGCAGTACTTC
TRBJ2-5	TRBV19	TRBD2	.	CASRSTSGRETQYF	TGTGCCAGTAGATCCACTAGCGGGAGAGAGACCCAGTACTTC
TRBJ1-2	TRBV6-1	.	.	CASSEGKGTRYGYTF	TGTGCCAGCAGTGAAGGGAAGGGTACGAGGTATGGCTACACCTTC
TRBJ2-6	TRBV11-1	TRBD1	.	CASSLGQAHFTGANVLTF	TGTGCCAGCAGCTTGGGACAGGCCCACTTCACTGGGGCCAACGTCCTGACTTTC
TRBJ1-2	TRBV7-2	.	.	CASSPLGVGSYGYTF	TGTGCCAGCAGTCCACTAGGGGTAGGGTCCTATGGCTACACCTTC
TRBJ1-2	TRBV5-1	.	many	CASSPGTNGYTF	TGCGCCAGCAGCCCCGGGACAAATGGCTACACCTTC
TRBJ1-1	TRBV27	TRBD1	.	CASRETGAEEAFF	TGTGCCAGCAGGGAGACAGGGGCCGAGGAAGCTTTCTTT
TRBJ2-7	TRBV9	TRBD2	.	CASSLPRTSGTEPYEQYF	TGTGCCAGCAGCTTACCTCGGACTAGCGGGACAGAGCCCTACGAGCAGTACTTC
TRBJ1-1	TRBV19	.	.	CATLTRTGRSEAFF	TGTGCCACCCTAACCCGGACTGGGCGATCGGAAGCTTTCTTT
TRBJ2-1	TRBV6-2/TRBV6-3	.	many	CASSLDRGYNEQFF	TGTGCCAGCAGTCTGGACAGAGGCTACAATGAGCAGTTCTTC
TRBJ1-1	TRBV25-1	TRBD1	many	CASSEDRGNDEAFF	TGTGCCAGCAGTGAGGACAGGGGAAATGATGAAGCTTTCTTT
TRBJ2-3	TRBV9	.	many	CASSSGTVSQYF	TGTGCCAGCAGCTCCGGGACTGTCTCGCAGTATTTT
TRBJ2-7	TRBV2	.	many	CASTEWVGAYEQYF	TGTGCCAGCACCGAGTGGGTGGGGGCCTACGAGCAGTACTTC
TRBJ2-7	TRBV4-1	.	many	CASSQEWRPNYEQYF	TGCGCCAGCAGCCAAGAATGGCGACCAAACTACGAGCAGTACTTC
TRBJ2-1	TRBV6-1	TRBD1	.	CASSEGQVYNEQFF	TGTGCCAGCAGTGAGGGACAGGTTTACAATGAGCAGTTCTTC
TRBJ1-6	TRBV19	.	.	CAASTLDNSPLHF	TGTGCCGCGTCGACCTTAGATAATTCACCCCTCCACTTT
TRBJ1-1	TRBV19	TRBD1	.	CASSTYRGRTEAFF	TGTGCCAGTAGTACCTACAGGGGGCGTACTGAAGCTTTCTTT
TRBJ2-1	TRBV7-9	.	many	CASSESLYNEQFF	TGTGCCAGCAGCGAATCCCTGTACAATGAGCAGTTCTTC
TRBJ1-2	TRBV29-1	.	.	CSVGGKVEGYTF	TGCAGCGTTGGTGGAAAGGTAGAGGGCTACACCTTC
TRBJ2-7	TRBV7-9	.	many	CASSKEVLTSPHYEQYF	TGTGCCAGCAGCAAAGAAGTCCTCACAAGCCCTCACTACGAGCAGTACTTC
TRBJ2-5	TRBV7-9	TRBD2	many	CASSFAGDQYF	TGTGCCAGCAGCTTCGCGGGAGACCAGTACTTC
TRBJ1-1	TRBV10-1	.	few	CASSESRMGNTEAFF	TGCGCCAGCAGTGAGTCCAGAATGGGAAACACTGAAGCTTTCTTT
TRBJ2-5	TRBV7-6	TRBD2	.	CASSYSGGAYETQYF	TGTGCCAGCAGCTATAGCGGGGGGGCGTATGAGACCCAGTACTTC
TRBJ2-1	TRBV11-2	.	.	CASSVLDSLNEQFF	TGTGCCAGCAGCGTCCTGGACAGTCTCAATGAGCAGTTCTTC
TRBJ1-1	TRBV7-9	.	many	CASALVGTEAFF	TGTGCCAGCGCTTTGGTAGGGACTGAAGCTTTCTTT
TRBJ2-7	TRBV20-1	TRBD2	once	CSAYLSGTSGPLPSYEQYF	TGCAGTGCTTATCTCTCCGGGACTAGCGGACCCCTCCCCTCCTACGAGCAGTACTTC
TRBJ2-1	TRBV20-1	.	.	CSARDHRWGVYNEQFF	TGCAGTGCTAGAGATCATAGGTGGGGGGTCTACAATGAGCAGTTCTTC
TRBJ2-7	TRBV19	TRBD2	many	CASRGGDEQYF	TGTGCCAGCCGGGGGGGGGACGAGCAGTACTTC
TRBJ2-7	TRBV7-2	TRBD2	.	CASRLISGSSYEQYF	TGTGCCAGCAGGCTTATTAGCGGGAGCTCCTACGAGCAGTACTTC
TRBJ1-6	TRBV19	TRBD1	few	CASSPSGQGMTPLHF	TGTGCCAGTAGTCCTTCGGGACAGGGTATGACACCCCTCCACTTT
TRBJ2-2	TRBV24-1	.	.	CATSDSRNTGELFF	TGTGCCACCAGTGATTCAAGAAACACCGGGGAGCTGTTTTTT